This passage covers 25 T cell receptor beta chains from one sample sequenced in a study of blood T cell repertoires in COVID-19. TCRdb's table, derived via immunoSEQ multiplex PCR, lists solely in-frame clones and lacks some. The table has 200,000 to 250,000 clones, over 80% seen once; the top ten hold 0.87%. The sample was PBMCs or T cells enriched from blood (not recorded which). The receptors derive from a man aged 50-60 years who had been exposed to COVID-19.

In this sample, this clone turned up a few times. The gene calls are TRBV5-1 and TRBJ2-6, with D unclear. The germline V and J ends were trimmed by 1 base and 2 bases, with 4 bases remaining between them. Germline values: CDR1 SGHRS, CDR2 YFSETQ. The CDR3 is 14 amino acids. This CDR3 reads CASSLTAGANVLTF. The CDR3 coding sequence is TGCGCCAGCAGCTTGACAGCTGGGGCCAACGTCCTGACTTTC.

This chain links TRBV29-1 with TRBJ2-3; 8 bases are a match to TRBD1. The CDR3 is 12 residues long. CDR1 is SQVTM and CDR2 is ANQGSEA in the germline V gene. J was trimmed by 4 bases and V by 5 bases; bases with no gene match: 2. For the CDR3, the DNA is TGCAGCGTTCGACAGGGGCCAGATACGCAGTATTTT. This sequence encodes CSVRQGPDTQYF.

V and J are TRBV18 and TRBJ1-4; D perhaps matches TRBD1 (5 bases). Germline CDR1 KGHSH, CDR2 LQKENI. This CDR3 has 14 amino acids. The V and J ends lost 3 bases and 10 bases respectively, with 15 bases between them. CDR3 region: CASSPTASRGKLFF. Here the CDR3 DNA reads TGTGCCAGCTCACCGACAGCTAGTCGCGGAAAACTGTTTTTT.

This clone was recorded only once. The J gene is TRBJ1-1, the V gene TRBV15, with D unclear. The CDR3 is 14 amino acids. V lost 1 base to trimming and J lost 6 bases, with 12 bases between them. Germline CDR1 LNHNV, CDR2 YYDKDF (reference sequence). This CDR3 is CATSRVGPAAEAFF. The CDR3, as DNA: TGTGCCACCAGCAGAGTGGGCCCGGCCGCTGAAGCTTTCTTT.

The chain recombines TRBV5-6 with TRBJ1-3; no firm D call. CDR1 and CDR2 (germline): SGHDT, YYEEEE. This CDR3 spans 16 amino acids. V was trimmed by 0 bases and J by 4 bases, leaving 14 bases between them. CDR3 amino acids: CASSLGSGSLGNTIYF. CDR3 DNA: TGTGCCAGCAGCTTGGGATCGGGATCCCTCGGAAACACCATATATTTT.

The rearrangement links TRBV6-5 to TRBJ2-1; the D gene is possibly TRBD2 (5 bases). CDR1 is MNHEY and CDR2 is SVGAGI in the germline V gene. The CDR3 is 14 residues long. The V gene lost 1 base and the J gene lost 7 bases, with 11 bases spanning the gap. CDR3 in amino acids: CASSYFGIGNEQFF. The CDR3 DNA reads TGTGCCAGCAGTTACTTCGGGATTGGTAATGAGCAGTTCTTC.

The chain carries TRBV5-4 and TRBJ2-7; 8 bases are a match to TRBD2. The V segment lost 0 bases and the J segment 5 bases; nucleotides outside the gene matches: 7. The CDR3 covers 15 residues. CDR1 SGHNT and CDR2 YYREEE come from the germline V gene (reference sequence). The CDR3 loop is CASSLGGGTRDEQYV. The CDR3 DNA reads TGTGCCAGCAGCTTGGGAGGTGGGACTAGAGACGAGCAGTACGTC.

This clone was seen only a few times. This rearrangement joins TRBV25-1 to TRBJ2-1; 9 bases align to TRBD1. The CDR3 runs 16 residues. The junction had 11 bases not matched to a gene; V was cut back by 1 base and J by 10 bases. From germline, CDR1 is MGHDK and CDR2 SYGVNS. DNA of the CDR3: TGTGCCAGCAGTGAATCCAGGACAGGGGTGTTTAGGGAGCAGTTCTTC. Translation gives CASSESRTGVFREQFF. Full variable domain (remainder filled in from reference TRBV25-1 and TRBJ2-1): EADIYQTPRYLVIGTGKKITLECSQTMGHDKMYWYQQDPGMELHLIHYSYGVNSTEKGDLSSESTVSRIRTEHFPLTLESARPSHTSQYLCASSESRTGVFREQFFGPGTRLTVL.

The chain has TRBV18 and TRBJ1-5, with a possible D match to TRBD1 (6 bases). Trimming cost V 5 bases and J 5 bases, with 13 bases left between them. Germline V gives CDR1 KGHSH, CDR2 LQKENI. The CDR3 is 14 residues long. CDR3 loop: CASSGQDSYQPQHF. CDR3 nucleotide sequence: TGTGCCAGCTCAGGGCAGGACAGTTATCAGCCCCAGCATTTT.

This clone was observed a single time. CDR3 in DNA: TGTGCCAGCACCTCCGGAGGGGCTAACATTCAGTACTTC. This sequence encodes CASTSGGANIQYF. V usage is TRBV25-1 and J usage is TRBJ2-4; perhaps TRBD2 as D (6 bases). CDR1 and CDR2 (germline): MGHDK, SYGVNS. The V end lost 7 bases, the J end lost 7 bases, and 14 bases lay between the germline ends. The CDR3 sequence is 13 residues long.

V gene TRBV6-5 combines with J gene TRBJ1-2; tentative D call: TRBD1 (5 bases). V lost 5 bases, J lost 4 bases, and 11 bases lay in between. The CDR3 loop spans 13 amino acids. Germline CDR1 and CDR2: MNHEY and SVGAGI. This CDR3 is CASSRGSLYGYTF. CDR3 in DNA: TGTGCCAGCAGTAGGGGTTCCCTCTATGGCTACACCTTC.

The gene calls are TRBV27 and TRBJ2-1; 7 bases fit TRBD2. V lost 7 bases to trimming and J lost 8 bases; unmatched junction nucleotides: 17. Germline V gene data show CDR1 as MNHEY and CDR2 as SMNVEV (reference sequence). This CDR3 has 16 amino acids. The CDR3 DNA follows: TGTGCCAGCACCCCTGGGGGAGGGGTCGAGTACGATGAGCAGTTCTTC. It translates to CASTPGGGVEYDEQFF.

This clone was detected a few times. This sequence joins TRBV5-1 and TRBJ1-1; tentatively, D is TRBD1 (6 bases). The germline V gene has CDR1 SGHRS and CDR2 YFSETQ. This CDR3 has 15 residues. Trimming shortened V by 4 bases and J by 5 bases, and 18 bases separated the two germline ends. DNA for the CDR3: TGCGCCAGCAGCAGGGACAAGAGCGTAGAGACTGAAGCTTTCTTT. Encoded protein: CASSRDKSVETEAFF.

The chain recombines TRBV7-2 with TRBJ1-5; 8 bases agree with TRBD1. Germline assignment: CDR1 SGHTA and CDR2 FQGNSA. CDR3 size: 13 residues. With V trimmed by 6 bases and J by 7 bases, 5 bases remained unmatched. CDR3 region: CASSTGTGQPQHF. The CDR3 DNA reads TGTGCCAGCAGTACCGGGACAGGACAGCCCCAGCATTTT.

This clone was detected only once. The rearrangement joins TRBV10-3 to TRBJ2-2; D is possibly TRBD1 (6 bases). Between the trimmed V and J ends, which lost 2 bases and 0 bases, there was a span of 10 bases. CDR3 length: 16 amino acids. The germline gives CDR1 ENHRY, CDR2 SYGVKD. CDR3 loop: CAISEPGQTNTGELFF. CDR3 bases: TGTGCCATCAGTGAGCCAGGACAGACGAACACCGGGGAGCTGTTTTTT.

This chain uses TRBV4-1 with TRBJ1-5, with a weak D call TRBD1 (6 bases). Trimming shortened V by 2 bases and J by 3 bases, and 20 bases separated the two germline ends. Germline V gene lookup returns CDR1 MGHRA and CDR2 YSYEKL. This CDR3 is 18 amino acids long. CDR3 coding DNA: TGCGCCAGCAGCCAAACTATGGGGGGGGCCACGGTCAATCAGCCCCAGCATTTT. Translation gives CASSQTMGGATVNQPQHF.

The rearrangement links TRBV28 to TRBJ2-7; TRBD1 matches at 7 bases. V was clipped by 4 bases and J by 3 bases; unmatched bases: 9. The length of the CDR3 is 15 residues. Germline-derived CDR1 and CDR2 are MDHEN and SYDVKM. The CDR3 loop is CASSSPGQRLYEQYV. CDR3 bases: TGTGCCAGCAGTTCGCCGGGACAGAGACTCTACGAGCAGTACGTC.

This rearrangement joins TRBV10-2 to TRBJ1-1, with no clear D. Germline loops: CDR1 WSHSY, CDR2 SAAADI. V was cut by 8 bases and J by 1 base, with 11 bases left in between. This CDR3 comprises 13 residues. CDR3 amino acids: CASCGLENTEAFF. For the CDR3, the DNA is TGCGCCAGCTGCGGACTGGAGAACACTGAAGCTTTCTTT.

The CDR3 here is CASSRESNQPQHF. DNA of the CDR3: TGTGCCAGCAGCAGGGAGAGCAATCAGCCCCAGCATTTT. The chain couples TRBV11-2 to TRBJ1-5; D remains unclear. Germline lookup yields CDR1 SGHAT and CDR2 FQNNGV. The V and J ends lost 5 bases and 1 base respectively, with 6 bases between them. This CDR3 is 13 amino acids long. The variable domain in full, with the rest retrieved from reference TRBV11-2 and TRBJ1-5, is EAGVAQSPRYKIIEKRQSVAFWCNPISGHATLYWYQQILGQGPKLLIQFQNNGVVDDSQLPKDRFSAERLKGVDSTLKIQPAKLEDSAVYLCASSRESNQPQHFGDGTRLSIL.

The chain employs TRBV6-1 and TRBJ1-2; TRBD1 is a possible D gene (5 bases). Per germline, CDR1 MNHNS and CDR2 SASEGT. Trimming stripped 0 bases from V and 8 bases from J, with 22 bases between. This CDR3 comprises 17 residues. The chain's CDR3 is CASSEADSQRGYGGYTF. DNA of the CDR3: TGTGCCAGCAGTGAAGCTGACAGCCAAAGAGGTTACGGAGGCTACACCTTC.

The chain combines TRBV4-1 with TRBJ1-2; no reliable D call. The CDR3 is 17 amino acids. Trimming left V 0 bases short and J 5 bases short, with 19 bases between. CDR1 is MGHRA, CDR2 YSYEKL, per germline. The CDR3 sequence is CASSQERLSFKKYGYTF. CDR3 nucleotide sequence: TGCGCCAGCAGCCAAGAGAGGCTCAGTTTCAAAAAATATGGCTACACCTTC.

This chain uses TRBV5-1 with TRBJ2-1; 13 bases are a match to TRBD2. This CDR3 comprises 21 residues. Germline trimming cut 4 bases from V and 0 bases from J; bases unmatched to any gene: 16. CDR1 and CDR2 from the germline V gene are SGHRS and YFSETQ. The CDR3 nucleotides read TGCGCCAGCAGCCGGCGGACTAGCGGGAGTCGGTTCGCGAGCTCCTACAATGAGCAGTTCTTC. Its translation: CASSRRTSGSRFASSYNEQFF.

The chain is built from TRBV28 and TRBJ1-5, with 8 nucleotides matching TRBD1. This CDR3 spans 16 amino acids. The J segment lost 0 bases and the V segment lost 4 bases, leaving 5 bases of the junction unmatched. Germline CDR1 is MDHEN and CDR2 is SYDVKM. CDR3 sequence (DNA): TGTGCCAGCAGTTCCTCACAGGGGGATAGCAATCAGCCCCAGCATTTT. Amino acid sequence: CASSSSQGDSNQPQHF.

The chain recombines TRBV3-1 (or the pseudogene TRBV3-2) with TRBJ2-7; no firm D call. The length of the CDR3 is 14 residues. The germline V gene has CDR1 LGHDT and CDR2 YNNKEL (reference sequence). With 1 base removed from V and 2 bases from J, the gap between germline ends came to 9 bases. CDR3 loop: CASSQAPETYEQYF. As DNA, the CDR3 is TGTGCCAGCAGCCAAGCGCCAGAAACCTACGAGCAGTACTTC.

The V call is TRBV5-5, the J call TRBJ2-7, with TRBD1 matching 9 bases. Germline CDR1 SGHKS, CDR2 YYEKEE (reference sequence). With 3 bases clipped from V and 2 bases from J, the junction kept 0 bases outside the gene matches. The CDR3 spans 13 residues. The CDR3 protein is CASSWTGAYEQYV. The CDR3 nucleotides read TGTGCCAGCAGCTGGACAGGGGCCTACGAGCAGTACGTC.